The following is a T cell receptor beta chain sequence with its context. Its target is unknown. Donors sampled were nominally healthy, though unrecorded immune exposures were likely. Primers for the PCR totalled 60 Vbeta and 13 Jbeta. Libraries were prepared by immunoSEQ multiplex PCR; TCRdb keeps only in-frame clonotypes and omits some of them. This sample has roughly 200,000 clones; approximately 84% occur once, and the top ten carry approximately 2.6%. These data belong to a study of cytomegalovirus exposure and HLA in healthy donors. Study context: An earlier analysis found around 120 million unique TCR beta sequences from approximately 190 million T cells.

Whole-study findings and limits: Diagnosis of cytomegalovirus status made by the classifier reportedly showed high specificity and sensitivity.

Sequences were obtained from PBMCs. This receptor was identified in a female donor in good health and CMV-seronegative.

CDR3 residues: CASSVVRTDTQYF. Written as DNA, the CDR3 is TGTGCCAGCAGCGTAGTGCGAACAGATACGCAGTATTTT. V and J are TRBV9 and TRBJ2-3; D gene unclear. Germline CDR1 reads SGDLS; CDR2 reads YYNGEE. V was shortened by 0 bases and J by 3 bases, with 5 bases between the two germline ends. This CDR3 is 13 amino acids long.